The rows below give T cell receptor beta chains drawn from one sample of a study of cytomegalovirus exposure and HLA in healthy donors. Repertoires were generated with immunoSEQ multiplex PCR, while TCRdb's copy carries only in-frame clones and drops some. Found here are around 68,000 clones, roughly four fifths of them singletons; the top ten hold about 7.4%. The specimen was PBMCs. The receptors shown here come from a woman younger than 45 in good health and CMV-seropositive. Each CDR3 is given with its conserved first and last residue. Each record gives: V gene, J gene, D gene, clone size, CDR3 DNA, CDR3 protein. D genes are given only for firm matches. Size values are once, few and many counts, or a class for expanded clones, and some rows have none.

V gene: TRBV6-5
J gene: TRBJ2-1
D gene: NA
clone size: NA
CDR3 DNA: TGTGCCAGCAGTTACTCATTATCAGGAGGGGACAATGAGCAGTTCTTC
CDR3 protein: CASSYSLSGGDNEQFF

V gene: TRBV11-2
J gene: TRBJ2-5
D gene: NA
clone size: few
CDR3 DNA: TGTGCCAGCAGCTTCGGGGGGCGGGAGACCCAGTACTTC
CDR3 protein: CASSFGGRETQYF

V gene: TRBV29-1
J gene: TRBJ2-2
D gene: NA
clone size: NA
CDR3 DNA: TGCAGCGTTGATCCGGGAAACACCGGGGAGCTGTTTTTT
CDR3 protein: CSVDPGNTGELFF

V gene: TRBV28
J gene: TRBJ2-1
D gene: TRBD2
clone size: once
CDR3 DNA: TGTGCCAGCAGTTTATCCCGCGTAGAGTTGGCGTCTAGCGGGAGTTGGGAGCAGTTCTTC
CDR3 protein: CASSLSRVELASSGSWEQFF

V gene: TRBV6-1
J gene: TRBJ1-6
D gene: NA
clone size: NA
CDR3 DNA: TGTGCCAGCAGTGAGAGACAGGCGCGGCCCCTCCACTTT
CDR3 protein: CASSERQARPLHF

V gene: TRBV7-7
J gene: TRBJ2-5
D gene: NA
clone size: NA
CDR3 DNA: TGTGCTAGCAGCCCAGGGGCGACTCAAGAGACCCAGTACTTC
CDR3 protein: CASSPGATQETQYF

V gene: TRBV30
J gene: TRBJ2-7
D gene: NA
clone size: once
CDR3 DNA: TGTGCCTGGACAGGGTCCTACGAGCAGTACTTC
CDR3 protein: CAWTGSYEQYF

V gene: TRBV21-1
J gene: TRBJ2-5
D gene: NA
clone size: NA
CDR3 DNA: TGTGCCAGCACCAGCAGGACTAGCGGGAGGGCCAGAGAGACCCAGTACTTC
CDR3 protein: CASTSRTSGRARETQYF

V gene: TRBV18
J gene: TRBJ2-7
D gene: NA
clone size: once
CDR3 DNA: TGTGCCAGCTCACCACCGACGGGAGAGGGTTCGGGAGAGCAGTACTTC
CDR3 protein: CASSPPTGEGSGEQYF

V gene: TRBV29-1
J gene: TRBJ1-5
D gene: NA
clone size: NA
CDR3 DNA: TGCAGCGTCGTACTATTGGGTGTCGGGGGATCTCAGCCCCAGCATTTT
CDR3 protein: CSVVLLGVGGSQPQHF

V gene: TRBV9
J gene: TRBJ2-1
D gene: TRBD2
clone size: NA
CDR3 DNA: TGTGCCAGCAGCGTAGAGGGTAGCGGGAGCGACGAGCAGTTCTTC
CDR3 protein: CASSVEGSGSDEQFF

V gene: TRBV19
J gene: TRBJ2-7
D gene: NA
clone size: few
CDR3 DNA: TGTGCCAGTGGGGAAGGGGGCTACGAGCAGTACTTC
CDR3 protein: CASGEGGYEQYF

V gene: TRBV11-2
J gene: TRBJ2-5
D gene: TRBD2
clone size: NA
CDR3 DNA: TGTGCCAGCAGCTATACTAGCGGGAGAGAGACCCAGTACTTC
CDR3 protein: CASSYTSGRETQYF

V gene: TRBV2
J gene: TRBJ1-5
D gene: NA
clone size: NA
CDR3 DNA: TGTGCCAGCAGGGTGGATCAACGGGGTCAGCCCCAGCATTTT
CDR3 protein: CASRVDQRGQPQHF

V gene: TRBV27
J gene: TRBJ2-7
D gene: TRBD2
clone size: once
CDR3 DNA: TGTGCCAGCAGTCCCCCGCCGGTACTAGCGGGGTACTACGAGCAGTACTTC
CDR3 protein: CASSPPPVLAGYYEQYF

V gene: TRBV6-5
J gene: TRBJ1-1
D gene: NA
clone size: NA
CDR3 DNA: TGTGCCAGCAGTAAGGAACCATCCAGGGAAACTGAAGCTTTCTTT
CDR3 protein: CASSKEPSRETEAFF

V gene: TRBV9
J gene: TRBJ2-1
D gene: NA
clone size: NA
CDR3 DNA: TGTGCCAGCAGCGTAGACGCCGGGTCCTACAATGAGCAGTTCTTC
CDR3 protein: CASSVDAGSYNEQFF

V gene: TRBV6-5
J gene: TRBJ1-1
D gene: TRBD1
clone size: NA
CDR3 DNA: TGTGCCAGCAGTTACCGGGGACAGGTGAACACTGAAGCTTTCTTT
CDR3 protein: CASSYRGQVNTEAFF

V gene: TRBV29-1
J gene: TRBJ2-7
D gene: TRBD1
clone size: NA
CDR3 DNA: TGCAGCGCTGAGACAGGGCCTTCCTACGAGCAGTACTTC
CDR3 protein: CSAETGPSYEQYF

V gene: TRBV19
J gene: TRBJ2-7
D gene: TRBD1
clone size: NA
CDR3 DNA: TGTGCCAGTAGTCCGGGACAGGGGGCGCGGGAGCAGTACTTC
CDR3 protein: CASSPGQGAREQYF

V gene: TRBV6-5
J gene: TRBJ1-1
D gene: NA
clone size: few
CDR3 DNA: TGTGCCAGCAGGGTACAGAGAAGTAACACTGAAGCTTTCTTT
CDR3 protein: CASRVQRSNTEAFF

V gene: TRBV29-1
J gene: TRBJ2-2
D gene: NA
clone size: NA
CDR3 DNA: TGCAGCGTTGTGGCTCCGGGGAACCTAGCGAACACCGGGGAGCTGTTTTTT
CDR3 protein: CSVVAPGNLANTGELFF

V gene: TRBV27
J gene: TRBJ1-5
D gene: NA
clone size: NA
CDR3 DNA: TGTGCCAGCAGTTCCCCGGATCAGCCCCAGCATTTT
CDR3 protein: CASSSPDQPQHF

V gene: TRBV18
J gene: TRBJ1-3
D gene: NA
clone size: NA
CDR3 DNA: TGTGCCAGCTCACCTCGACAGACACAGAGCTCTGGAAACACCATATATTTT
CDR3 protein: CASSPRQTQSSGNTIYF

V gene: TRBV5-1
J gene: TRBJ2-1
D gene: NA
clone size: NA
CDR3 DNA: TGCGCCAGCAGACGGACTCCATCGGACAATGAGCAGTTCTTC
CDR3 protein: CASRRTPSDNEQFF